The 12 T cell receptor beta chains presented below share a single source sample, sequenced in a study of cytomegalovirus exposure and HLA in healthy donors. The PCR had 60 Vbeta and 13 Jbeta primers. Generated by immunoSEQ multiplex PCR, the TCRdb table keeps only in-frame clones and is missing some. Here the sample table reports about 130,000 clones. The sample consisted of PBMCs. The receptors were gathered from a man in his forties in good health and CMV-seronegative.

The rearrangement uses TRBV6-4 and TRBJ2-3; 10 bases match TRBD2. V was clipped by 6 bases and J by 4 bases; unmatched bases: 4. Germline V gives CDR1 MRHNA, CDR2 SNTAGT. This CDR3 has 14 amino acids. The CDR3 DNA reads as TGTGCCAGCAGCGTAGCGGGAGGCTCAGATACGCAGTATTTT. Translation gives CASSVAGGSDTQYF.

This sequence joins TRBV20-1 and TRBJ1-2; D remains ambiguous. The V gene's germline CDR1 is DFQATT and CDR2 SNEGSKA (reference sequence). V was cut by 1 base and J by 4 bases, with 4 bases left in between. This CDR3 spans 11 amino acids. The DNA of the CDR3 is TGCAGTGCTAGAGTCGGCTATGGCTACACCTTC. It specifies CSARVGYGYTF.

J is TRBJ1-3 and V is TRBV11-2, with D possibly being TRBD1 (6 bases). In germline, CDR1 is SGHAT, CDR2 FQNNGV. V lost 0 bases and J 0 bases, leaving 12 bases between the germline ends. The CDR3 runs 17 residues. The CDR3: CASSLDLRTDSGNTIYF. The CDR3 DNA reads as TGTGCCAGCAGCTTAGATCTCCGGACAGACTCTGGAAACACCATATATTTT.

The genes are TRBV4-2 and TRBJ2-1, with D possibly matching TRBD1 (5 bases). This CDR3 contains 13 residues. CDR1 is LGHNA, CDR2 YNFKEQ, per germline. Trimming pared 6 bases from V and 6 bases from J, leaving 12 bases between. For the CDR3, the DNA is TGTGCCAGCAGTAAGACAGATCCCAATGAGCAGTTCTTC. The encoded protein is CASSKTDPNEQFF.

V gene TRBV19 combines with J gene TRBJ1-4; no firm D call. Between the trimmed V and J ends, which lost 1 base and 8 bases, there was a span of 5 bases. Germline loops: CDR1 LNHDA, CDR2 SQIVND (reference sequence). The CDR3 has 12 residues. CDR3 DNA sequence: TGTGCCAGTAGTATAGTACGGGAAAAACTGTTTTTT. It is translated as CASSIVREKLFF. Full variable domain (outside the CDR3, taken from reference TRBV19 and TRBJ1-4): DGGITQSPKYLFRKEGQNVTLSCEQNLNHDAMYWYRQDPGQGLRLIYYSQIVNDFQKGDIAEGYSVSREKKESFPLTVTSAQKNPTAFYLCASSIVREKLFFGSGTQLSVL.

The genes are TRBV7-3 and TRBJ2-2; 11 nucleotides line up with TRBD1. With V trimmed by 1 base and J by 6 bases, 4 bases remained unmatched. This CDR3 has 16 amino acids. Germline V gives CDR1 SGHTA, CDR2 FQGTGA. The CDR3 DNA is TGTGCCAGCAGCTTAAGGGGGACAGGGGGTCCCGGGGAGCTGTTTTTT. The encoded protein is CASSLRGTGGPGELFF.

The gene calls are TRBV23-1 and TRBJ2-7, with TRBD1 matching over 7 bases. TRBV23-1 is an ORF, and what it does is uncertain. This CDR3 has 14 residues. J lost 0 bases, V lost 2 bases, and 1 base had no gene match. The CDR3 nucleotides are TGCGCCAGCAGTCAACGACAGGGCTCCTACGAGCAGTACTTC. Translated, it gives CASSQRQGSYEQYF.

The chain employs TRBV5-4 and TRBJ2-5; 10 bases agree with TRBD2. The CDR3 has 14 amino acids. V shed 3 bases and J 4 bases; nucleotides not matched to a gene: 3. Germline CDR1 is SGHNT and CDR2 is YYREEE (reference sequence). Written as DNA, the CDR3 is TGTGCCAGCAGCTCAGGACTAGCGGTAGAGACCCAGTACTTC. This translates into CASSSGLAVETQYF.

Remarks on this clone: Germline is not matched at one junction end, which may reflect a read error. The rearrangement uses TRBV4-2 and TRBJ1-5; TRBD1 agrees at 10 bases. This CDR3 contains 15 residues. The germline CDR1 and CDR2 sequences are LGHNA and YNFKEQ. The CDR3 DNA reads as TGTGCCGGCAGCCAACGCGGGACAGGGGATCAGCCCCAGCATTTT. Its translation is CAGSQRGTGDQPQHF.

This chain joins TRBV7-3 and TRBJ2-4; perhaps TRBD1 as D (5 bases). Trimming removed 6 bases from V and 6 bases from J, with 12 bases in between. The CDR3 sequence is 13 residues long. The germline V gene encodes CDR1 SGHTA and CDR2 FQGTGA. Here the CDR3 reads CASSEPDRNIQYF. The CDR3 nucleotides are TGTGCCAGCAGTGAACCCGACAGAAACATTCAGTACTTC.

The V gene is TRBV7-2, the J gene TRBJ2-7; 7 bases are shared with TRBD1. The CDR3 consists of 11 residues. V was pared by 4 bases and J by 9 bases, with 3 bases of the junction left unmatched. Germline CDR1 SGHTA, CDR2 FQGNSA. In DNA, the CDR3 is TGTGCCAGCAGCTCCGGACAGGTGCAGTACTTC. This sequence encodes CASSSGQVQYF.

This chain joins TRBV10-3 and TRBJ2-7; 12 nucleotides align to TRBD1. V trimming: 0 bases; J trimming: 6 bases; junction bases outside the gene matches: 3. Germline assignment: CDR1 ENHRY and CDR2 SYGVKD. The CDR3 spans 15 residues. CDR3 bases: TGTGCCATCAGTGAGTCCGGGACAGGGGGCAGCGAGCAGTACTTC. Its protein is CAISESGTGGSEQYF.